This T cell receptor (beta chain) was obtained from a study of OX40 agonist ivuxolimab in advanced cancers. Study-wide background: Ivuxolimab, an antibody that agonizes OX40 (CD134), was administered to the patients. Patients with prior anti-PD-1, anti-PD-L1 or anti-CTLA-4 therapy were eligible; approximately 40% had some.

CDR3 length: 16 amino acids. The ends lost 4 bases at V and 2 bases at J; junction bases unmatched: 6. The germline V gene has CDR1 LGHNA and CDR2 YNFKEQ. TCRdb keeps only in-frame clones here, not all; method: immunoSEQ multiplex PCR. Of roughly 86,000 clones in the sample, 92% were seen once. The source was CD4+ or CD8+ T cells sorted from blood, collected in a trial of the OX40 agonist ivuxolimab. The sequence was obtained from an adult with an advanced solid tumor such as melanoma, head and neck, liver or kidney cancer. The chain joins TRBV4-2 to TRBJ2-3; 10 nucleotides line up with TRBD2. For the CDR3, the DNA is TGTGCCAGCAGCCCGGGGACTAGCGCGATCACAGATACGCAGTATTTT. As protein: CASSPGTSAITDTQYF.